This T cell receptor (beta chain) came from a study of response to subunit inactivated influenza vaccine. Study results and caveats: T cells newly recruited by each seasonal influenza vaccination are few, the authors suggested.

In its sample, this clonotype was seen many times. Its antigen is as yet unknown. The V end lost 2 bases, the J end lost 6 bases, and 7 bases lay between the germline ends. The CDR3 totals 13 residues. One entry per CDR3 protein, called by TCRdb with MiXCR from the RT-PCR reads. Among more than 700,000 distinct CDR3 sequences listed, about 20% were seen once. The chain combines TRBV12-3 or TRBV12-4 with TRBJ2-2, with unresolved D. The clonotype was recovered from a man between 45 and 60 years old who received an inactivated influenza vaccine. The starting material was PBMCs from blood, obtained around 5 days after vaccination. The CDR3 DNA reads as TGTGCCAGCAGTTTATCTGGGGCCGGGGAGCTGTTTTTT. Residues: CASSLSGAGELFF.